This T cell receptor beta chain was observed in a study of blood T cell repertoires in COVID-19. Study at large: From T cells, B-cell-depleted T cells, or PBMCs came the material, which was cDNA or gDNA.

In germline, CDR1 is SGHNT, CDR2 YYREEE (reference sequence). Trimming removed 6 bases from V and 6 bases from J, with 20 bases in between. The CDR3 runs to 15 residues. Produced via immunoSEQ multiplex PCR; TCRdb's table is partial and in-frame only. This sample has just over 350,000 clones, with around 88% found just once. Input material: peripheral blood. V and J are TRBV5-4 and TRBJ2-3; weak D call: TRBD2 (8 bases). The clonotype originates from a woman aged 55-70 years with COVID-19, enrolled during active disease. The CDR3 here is CASTTGGGAGDTQYF. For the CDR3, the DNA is TGTGCCAGCACAACGGGAGGGGGCGCGGGGGATACGCAGTATTTT.